This T cell receptor beta chain was sequenced for a study of blood T cell repertoires in COVID-19. Overall study: From the United States, Italy and Spain came samples of acute and convalescent COVID-19.

As originally analysed: Estimation of nucleated cell counts relied on the amplification of reference gene primers. The method was immunoSEQ multiplex PCR; TCRdb's version includes in-frame clones alone and lacks a portion of them. The DNA gave D and trimming, while V, J and clone size come from that table. Of approximately 260,000 clones in the sample, approximately 90% were seen once. Trimming cost V 7 bases and J 3 bases, with 6 bases left between them. The CDR3 is made up of 11 amino acids. Germline V gene lookup returns CDR1 MDHEN and CDR2 SYDVKM. The participants were between about 18 and 95 years old and came from under 25 US areas. Membership in each cohort depended on participant-reported clinical history.

The specimen sequenced was PBMCs or T cells enriched from blood (not recorded which). This TCR was recovered from a woman aged 25 to 39 with acute COVID-19. The chain recombines TRBV28 with TRBJ1-1; D ambiguous. The CDR3, as DNA: TGTGCCAGCAAGCAGGACACTGAAGCTTTCTTT. It is translated as CASKQDTEAFF.